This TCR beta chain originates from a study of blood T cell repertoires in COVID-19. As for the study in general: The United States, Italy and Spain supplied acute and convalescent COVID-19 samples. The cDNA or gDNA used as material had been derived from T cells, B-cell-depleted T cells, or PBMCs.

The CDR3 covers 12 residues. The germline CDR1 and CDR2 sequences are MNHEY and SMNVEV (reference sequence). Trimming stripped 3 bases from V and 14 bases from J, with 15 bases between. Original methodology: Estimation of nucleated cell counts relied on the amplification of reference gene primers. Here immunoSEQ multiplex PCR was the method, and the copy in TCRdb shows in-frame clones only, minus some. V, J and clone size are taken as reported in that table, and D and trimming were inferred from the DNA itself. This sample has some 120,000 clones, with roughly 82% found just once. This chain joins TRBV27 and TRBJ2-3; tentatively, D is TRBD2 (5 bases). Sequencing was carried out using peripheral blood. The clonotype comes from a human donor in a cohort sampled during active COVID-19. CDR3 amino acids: CASSFGVGDVYF. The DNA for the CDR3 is TGTGCCAGCAGTTTCGGGGTTGGAGATGTGTATTTT.